Listed below are T cell receptor beta chains from one sample, sequenced in a study of shared clonotypes between healthy human individuals. The table came from immunoSEQ multiplex PCR; TCRdb's copy has only in-frame clones and leaves some out. The table records over 850,000 clones, 75% to 85% of them present only once. Sequences were obtained from memory CD4+ T cells from PBMCs. These receptors were taken from a man between 18 and 35 years old in good health. Some clones in this sample may be carry-over from other donors' samples. Each CDR3 is given with its conserved first and last residue. D genes are given only for firm matches. A row's size may be missing; if present it is once, few, many or a size class.

V	D	J	size	DNA	CDR3
TRBV5-6	.	TRBJ2-1	.	TGTGCCAGCAGCCACAGGGCGCGGGAAGAGAATAATGAGCAGTTCTTC	CASSHRAREENNEQFF
TRBV5-4	.	TRBJ1-2	.	TGTGCCAGCAGCTTGGATCGGGACAACAACTATGGCTACACCTTC	CASSLDRDNNYGYTF
TRBV9	.	TRBJ2-7	.	TGTGCCAGCAGCGTAGCTACCTTCTCCTACGAGCAGTACTTC	CASSVATFSYEQYF
TRBV4-3	TRBD2	TRBJ2-5	few	TGCGCCAGCAGCCAAGAAGGGAGGGGTAGGCAAGAGACCCAGTACTTC	CASSQEGRGRQETQYF
TRBV28	.	TRBJ2-5	once	TGTGCCAGCGTGGGCAGCCTCTTAGAGACCCAGTACTTC	CASVGSLLETQYF
TRBV28	TRBD2	TRBJ2-7	.	TGTGCCAGCAGCCCTAGTTTCCTAGCGGGGACCTACGAGCAGTACTTC	CASSPSFLAGTYEQYF
TRBV2	.	TRBJ2-1	.	TGTGCCAGCAGTGAACAGCGGAGCTCCTACAATGAGCAGTTCTTC	CASSEQRSSYNEQFF
TRBV6-1	.	TRBJ2-5	.	TGTGCCAGCACGTTGGAGAGGGGCGTTGGGAAGACCCAGTACTTC	CASTLERGVGKTQYF
TRBV5-4	.	TRBJ2-7	.	TGTGCCAGCAGCTTCGGCAGGGCAGGGTCGGAAGAGCAGTACTTC	CASSFGRAGSEEQYF
TRBV15	.	TRBJ2-5	once	TGTGCCACCAGCAGAGACTCTAGGGGATACCAAGAGACCCAGTACTTC	CATSRDSRGYQETQYF
TRBV7-6	TRBD2	TRBJ2-7	.	TGTGCCAGCAGCCTCCTTCTAGCGGGAGGAGGAGAGCAGTACTTC	CASSLLLAGGGEQYF
TRBV28	TRBD2	TRBJ2-4	.	TGTGCCAGCTGGACGGGGGGACCCAAAAACATTCAGTACTTC	CASWTGGPKNIQYF
TRBV2	.	TRBJ2-3	.	TGTGCCAGCACCAATGGGGTTCCTAGCACAGATACGCAGTATTTT	CASTNGVPSTDTQYF
TRBV19	TRBD1	TRBJ1-1	.	TGTGCCAGTAGTCCTACCCGTCACAGGGGCAGGGAAGAAGCTTTCTTT	CASSPTRHRGREEAFF
TRBV28	.	TRBJ2-7	.	TGTGCCAGCACCCCCAAGCTCCACGAGCAGTACTTC	CASTPKLHEQYF
TRBV12-5	.	TRBJ1-1	.	TGTGCTAGTGGCAGGTCCCCTAACACTGAAGCTTTCTTT	CASGRSPNTEAFF
TRBV28	TRBD1	TRBJ2-7	.	TGTGCCAGCAGTACCACCGGGACAGGGGGGACCTACGAGCAGTACTTC	CASSTTGTGGTYEQYF
TRBV5-1	TRBD2	TRBJ2-7	.	TGCGCCAGCAGCTTCAAAGCTTGGACTAGCGGAGAATCCTACGAGCAGTACTTC	CASSFKAWTSGESYEQYF
TRBV11-2	.	TRBJ1-1	.	TGTGCCAGCAGCTTAGGGGTCCGAAACACTGAAGCTTTCTTT	CASSLGVRNTEAFF
TRBV2	TRBD2	TRBJ2-7	many	TGTGCCAGCAGAATGAGCGGGAGCTTGGGGGAGCAGTACTTC	CASRMSGSLGEQYF
TRBV29-1	TRBD1	TRBJ1-2	.	TGCAGCGTGACCCCGGGACAGGGTCGCGGCTACACCTTC	CSVTPGQGRGYTF
TRBV11-2	.	TRBJ1-1	.	TGTGCCAGCAGCTTTGGGGGATTGGGGATTGAAGCTTTCTTT	CASSFGGLGIEAFF
TRBV28	TRBD2	TRBJ2-1	.	TGTGCCAGCAGGGAGAGCGGGAGGGTGAATGAGCAGTTCTTC	CASRESGRVNEQFF
TRBV5-4	.	TRBJ1-4	.	TGTGCCAGCAGCGACCGGGGACGCGGCCACCGGGATGAAAAACTGTTTTTT	CASSDRGRGHRDEKLFF
TRBV27	TRBD1	TRBJ2-1	.	TGTGCCAGCAGTCCTCCGGGACAGGGGGCGAATGAGCAGTTCTTC	CASSPPGQGANEQFF
TRBV4-3	.	TRBJ1-3	.	TGCGCCAGCAGCCAAGATTCGAGCAATCTCTCTGGAAACACCATATATTTT	CASSQDSSNLSGNTIYF
TRBV6-5	.	TRBJ1-1	.	TGTGCCAGTGAGGGGTTTCGGGACACTGAAGCTTTCTTT	CASEGFRDTEAFF
TRBV6-1	.	TRBJ2-6	.	TGTGCCAGCAGGGGCGGCAGCTCTGGGGCCAACGTCCTGACTTTC	CASRGGSSGANVLTF
TRBV7-2	TRBD2	TRBJ2-7	.	TGTGCCAGCAGCTTAGGACCGGGGGGACTCGGCGAGCAGTACTTC	CASSLGPGGLGEQYF
TRBV6-1	.	TRBJ2-7	.	TGTGCCAGCAGTGAAGTACCAGAAGGGGGGCAGTACTTC	CASSEVPEGGQYF
TRBV18	.	TRBJ2-2	.	TGTGCCAGCTCACCCCAGACCGGGTTCACCGGGGAGCTGTTTTTT	CASSPQTGFTGELFF
TRBV30	.	TRBJ2-3	.	TGTGCCTGGAGTGTACGGGGAGATACGCAGTATTTT	CAWSVRGDTQYF
TRBV15	.	TRBJ2-7	.	TGTGCCACCAGCAGAGGACAGTTCTCCTACGAGCAGTACTTC	CATSRGQFSYEQYF
TRBV19	.	TRBJ2-1	.	TGTGCCAGTAGTATAGAGGCGGCAGGGGAGCAGTTCTTC	CASSIEAAGEQFF
TRBV7-2	.	TRBJ2-7	once	TGTGCCAGCAATCCCCGGAGTGGGGGGACCTACGAGCAGCACTTC	CASNPRSGGTYEQHF
TRBV5-1	TRBD1	TRBJ1-2	.	TGCGCCAGCAGCCTGGGACAGGGTGGGGGCTACACCTTC	CASSLGQGGGYTF
TRBV7-9	TRBD2	TRBJ2-1	.	TGTGCCAGCAGCCAATTCACAGCGGGAGTGTATGAGCAGTTCTTC	CASSQFTAGVYEQFF
TRBV7-3	.	TRBJ2-7	.	TGTGCCAGCAGCCTGGGTGGGGAGTTGGGCTACGAGCAGTACTTC	CASSLGGELGYEQYF
TRBV5-1	.	TRBJ1-1	once	TGCGCCAGCAGCTCTCGGGGGGTCACTGAAGCTTTCTTT	CASSSRGVTEAFF
TRBV27	.	TRBJ1-5	.	TGTGCCAGCAGTTTATCTCAGAGCTGGCAGCCCCAGCATTTT	CASSLSQSWQPQHF
TRBV19	.	TRBJ1-2	.	TGTGCAACGAAGCGGGATGGCTACACCTTC	CATKRDGYTF
TRBV29-1	TRBD2	TRBJ2-5	once	TGCAGCGAGGGGACTAGCGGGAGTGGAGAGACCCAGTACTTC	CSEGTSGSGETQYF
TRBV7-2	TRBD1	TRBJ2-7	.	TGTGCCAGCAGGCCGGGACAGTCCTTCTCCTACGAGCAGTACTTC	CASRPGQSFSYEQYF
TRBV7-6	.	TRBJ1-4	.	TGTGCGGTGGGGCGGCCTAATGAAAAACTGTTTTTT	CAVGRPNEKLFF
TRBV7-2	TRBD2	TRBJ2-7	.	TGTGCCAGCAGCTTGTGGGAGGGCCCCTACGAGCAGTACTTC	CASSLWEGPYEQYF
TRBV6-5	.	TRBJ1-1	.	TGTGCCAGCAGTGGGGGAGGGTATTCTGAAGCTTTCTTT	CASSGGGYSEAFF
TRBV19	TRBD2	TRBJ2-3	.	TGTGCCAGTAGTATTAGCGGGAGTAGCACGCAGTATTTT	CASSISGSSTQYF
TRBV28	TRBD1	TRBJ1-5	.	TGTGCCAGCAGTTTAACAGGGGCCGGCAATCAGCCCCAGCATTTT	CASSLTGAGNQPQHF
TRBV4-3	.	TRBJ2-2	.	TGCGCCAGCAGCCACAATACAGTGAACACCGGGGAGCTGTTTTTT	CASSHNTVNTGELFF
TRBV19	TRBD1	TRBJ1-1	.	TGTGCCAGTAGTCGGACAGGGACGAACACTGAAGCTTTCTTT	CASSRTGTNTEAFF
TRBV6-1	.	TRBJ1-2	.	TGTGCCAGCAGTGGCGGGGGCCGGTATGGCTACACCTTC	CASSGGGRYGYTF
TRBV5-1	.	TRBJ2-2	few	TGCGCCAGCAGCCGTAACAGGGCCGAGAACACCGGGGAGCTGTTTTTT	CASSRNRAENTGELFF
TRBV7-9	TRBD1	TRBJ1-2	many	TGTGCCAGCAGCTACGGGACAGGGGACTATGGCTACACCTTC	CASSYGTGDYGYTF
TRBV20-1	.	TRBJ1-4	.	TGCAGTGCTAGAGGGGAAAAACTGTTTTTT	CSARGEKLFF
TRBV4-2	.	TRBJ2-1	.	TGTGCCAGCAGCCAATTTTATAGTAGCAATGAGCAGTTCTTC	CASSQFYSSNEQFF
TRBV28	.	TRBJ1-1	.	TGTGCCAGCAGTCCCCCCCCCGGCCAGCCGCCTGAAGCTTTCTTT	CASSPPPGQPPEAFF
TRBV7-9	.	TRBJ1-4	.	TGTGCCAGCAGCCAAGGGGCGCCAGGGGCGGAAAAACTGTTTTTT	CASSQGAPGAEKLFF